The 11 T cell receptor beta chains in this list originate from one sample, sequenced in a study of OX40 agonist ivuxolimab in advanced cancers. TCRdb keeps only in-frame clones here, not all; method: immunoSEQ multiplex PCR. The sample has some 83,000 clones, approximately 83% seen once; the top ten hold over 1.5%. The sequencing used CD4+ or CD8+ T cells sorted from blood, collected in a trial of the OX40 agonist ivuxolimab. These receptors were taken from an adult with an advanced solid tumor such as melanoma, head and neck, liver or kidney cancer.

The chain recombines TRBV6-5 with TRBJ1-3, with 8 bases fitting TRBD1. The CDR3 runs to 15 residues. The junction had 4 bases not matched to a gene; V was cut back by 6 bases and J by 0 bases. The V gene's germline CDR1 is MNHEY and CDR2 SVGAGI. CDR3 residues: CASRSTGGSGNTIYF. DNA of the CDR3: TGTGCCAGCAGATCCACAGGGGGCTCTGGAAACACCATATATTTT.

J is TRBJ1-5 and V is TRBV6-5, with D unresolved. The CDR3 spans 16 residues. With 0 bases removed from V and 0 bases from J, the gap between germline ends came to 9 bases. Germline CDR1 is MNHEY and CDR2 is SVGAGI. Written as DNA, the CDR3 is TGTGCCAGCAGTTACTCGTCCCTCAATAGCAATCAGCCCCAGCATTTT. Amino acid sequence: CASSYSSLNSNQPQHF.

This chain joins TRBV14 and TRBJ1-6; D gene uncertain. From germline, CDR1 is SGHDN and CDR2 FVKESK. V shed 5 bases and J shed 7 bases, with 12 bases lying between them. The CDR3 consists of 14 residues. DNA for the CDR3: TGTGCCAGCAGCGAGCAGAGCCTCAATTCACCCCTCCACTTT. Residues: CASSEQSLNSPLHF. The full variable domain, rest sourced from reference TRBV14 and TRBJ1-6, is EAGVTQFPSHSVIEKGQTVTLRCDPISGHDNLYWYRRVMGKEIKFLLHFVKESKQDESGMPNNRFLAERTGGTYSTLKVQPAELEDSGVYFCASSEQSLNSPLHFGNGTRLTVT.

This clone appeared once. The chain uses TRBV30 and TRBJ2-1, with 14 bases aligning to TRBD2. Germline lookup yields CDR1 GTSNPN and CDR2 SVGIG (reference sequence). With 8 bases clipped from V and 0 bases from J, the junction kept 6 bases outside the gene matches. There are 16 residues in the CDR3. This CDR3 reads CARTGTSGSSYNEQFF. The DNA for the CDR3 is TGTGCCCGCACCGGGACTAGCGGGAGCTCCTACAATGAGCAGTTCTTC.

In this sample, this clone turned up a few times. The V gene is TRBV30, the J gene TRBJ1-1; no clear D gene. V was clipped by 2 bases and J by 7 bases, with 11 bases between them. Germline CDR1 reads GTSNPN; CDR2 reads SVGIG (reference sequence). The CDR3 length is 12 residues. The DNA of the CDR3 is TGTGCCTGGAGTCGGCTCACGGGTGAAGCTTTCTTT. Protein: CAWSRLTGEAFF.

A few counts support this clone. The chain has TRBV7-2 and TRBJ2-5; D remains unclear. The germline V gene encodes CDR1 SGHTA and CDR2 FQGNSA. This CDR3 region has 14 residues. Trimming took off 1 base at V and 5 bases at J, with 11 bases between the two ends. The CDR3 spells CASSLGGQVETQYF. In nucleotides, the CDR3 is TGTGCCAGCAGCTTAGGTGGGCAGGTTGAGACCCAGTACTTC. Full variable domain (remainder filled in from reference TRBV7-2 and TRBJ2-5): GAGVSQSPSNKVTEKGKDVELRCDPISGHTALYWYRQSLGQGLEFLIYFQGNSAPDKSGLPSDRFSAERTGGSVSTLTIQRTQQEDSAVYLCASSLGGQVETQYFGPGTRLLVL.

The chain couples TRBV10-3 to TRBJ1-1; D is perhaps TRBD1 (6 bases). The CDR3 runs to 13 residues. V lost 2 bases to trimming and J lost 4 bases, with 8 bases between them. CDR1 ENHRY and CDR2 SYGVKD come from the germline V gene. Written as DNA, the CDR3 is TGTGCCATCAGTGAGGCAGGGGTCACTGAAGCTTTCTTT. It translates to CAISEAGVTEAFF.

V usage is TRBV30 and J usage is TRBJ2-2; possible D gene TRBD1, 5 bases. In germline, CDR1 is GTSNPN, CDR2 SVGIG (reference sequence). The CDR3 length is 12 residues. V lost 4 bases to trimming and J lost 5 bases, with 8 bases between them. CDR3 residues: CAWTKGTGELFF. The CDR3 region has the DNA TGTGCCTGGACCAAGGGGACCGGGGAGCTGTTTTTT.

This clone appeared a single time. V gene TRBV5-4 combines with J gene TRBJ2-1; the D is unclear. Germline V lookup: CDR1 SGHNT, CDR2 YYREEE (reference sequence). There are 13 residues in the CDR3. V lost 1 base to trimming and J lost 9 bases, with 11 bases between them. CDR3 loop: CASSLPYGGEQFF. In DNA form, the CDR3 reads TGTGCCAGCAGCTTGCCCTACGGCGGTGAGCAGTTCTTC.

V usage is TRBV30 and J usage is TRBJ1-5; D not certain. The CDR3 spans 13 residues. With 4 bases removed from V and 0 bases from J, the gap between germline ends came to 7 bases. Germline V gene sequence: CDR1 GTSNPN, CDR2 SVGIG (reference sequence). The CDR3 loop reads CAWNGDSNQPQHF. The CDR3 DNA sequence: TGTGCCTGGAACGGGGATAGCAATCAGCCCCAGCATTTT.

This chain uses TRBV28 with TRBJ2-1; no firm D call. The germline V and J ends were trimmed by 8 bases and 2 bases, with 10 bases remaining between them. The CDR3 contains 13 residues. CDR1 and CDR2 (germline): MDHEN, SYDVKM. CDR3 bases: TGTGCCAGCGTGGAAAATCCCTACAATGAGCAGTTCTTC. Amino acids: CASVENPYNEQFF.